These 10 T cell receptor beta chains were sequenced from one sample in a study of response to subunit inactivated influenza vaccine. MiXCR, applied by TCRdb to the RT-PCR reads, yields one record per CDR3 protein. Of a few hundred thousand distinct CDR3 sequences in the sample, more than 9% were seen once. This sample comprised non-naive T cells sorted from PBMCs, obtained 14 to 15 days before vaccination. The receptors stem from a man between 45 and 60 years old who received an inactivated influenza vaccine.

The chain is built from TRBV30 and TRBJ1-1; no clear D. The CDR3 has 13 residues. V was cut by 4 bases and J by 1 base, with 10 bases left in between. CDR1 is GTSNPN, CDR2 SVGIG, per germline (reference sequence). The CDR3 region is CAWTPRGNTEAFF. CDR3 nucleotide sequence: TGTGCCTGGACCCCCCGGGGGAACACTGAAGCTTTCTTT.

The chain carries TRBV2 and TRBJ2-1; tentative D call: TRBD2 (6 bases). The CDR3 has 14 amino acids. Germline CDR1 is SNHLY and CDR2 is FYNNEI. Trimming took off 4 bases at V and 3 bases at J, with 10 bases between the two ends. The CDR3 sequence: CASSGDSLYNEQFF. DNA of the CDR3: TGTGCCAGCAGTGGGGACTCCCTCTACAATGAGCAGTTCTTC.

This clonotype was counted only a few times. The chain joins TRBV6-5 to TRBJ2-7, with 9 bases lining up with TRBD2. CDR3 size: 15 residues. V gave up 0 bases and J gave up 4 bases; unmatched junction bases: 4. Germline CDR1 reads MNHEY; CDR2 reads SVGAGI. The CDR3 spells CASSYSASGKYEQYF. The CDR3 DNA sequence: TGTGCCAGCAGTTACTCGGCTAGCGGGAAGTACGAGCAGTACTTC.

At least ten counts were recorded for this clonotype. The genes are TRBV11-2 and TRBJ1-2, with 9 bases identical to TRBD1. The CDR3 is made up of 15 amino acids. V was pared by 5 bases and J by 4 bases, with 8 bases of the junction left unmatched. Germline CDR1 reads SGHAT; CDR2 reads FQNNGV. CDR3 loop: CASSASQGAGYGYTF. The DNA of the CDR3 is TGTGCCAGCAGCGCCTCACAGGGGGCAGGCTATGGCTACACCTTC.

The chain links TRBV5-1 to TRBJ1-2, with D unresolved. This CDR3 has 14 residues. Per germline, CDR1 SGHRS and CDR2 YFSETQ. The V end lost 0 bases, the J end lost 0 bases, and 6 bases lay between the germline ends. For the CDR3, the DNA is TGCGCCAGCAGCTTGGGGAAGACTAACTATGGCTACACCTTC. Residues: CASSLGKTNYGYTF.

The CDR3, as DNA: TGCAGCGTTGCGGTAGCGCTAGGATCCTACGAGCAGTACTTC. As protein: CSVAVALGSYEQYF. The chain employs TRBV29-1 and TRBJ2-7, with a possible D match to TRBD2 (5 bases). Trimming cost V 4 bases and J 1 base, with 14 bases left between them. The CDR3 totals 14 residues. CDR1 is SQVTM, CDR2 ANQGSEA, per germline.

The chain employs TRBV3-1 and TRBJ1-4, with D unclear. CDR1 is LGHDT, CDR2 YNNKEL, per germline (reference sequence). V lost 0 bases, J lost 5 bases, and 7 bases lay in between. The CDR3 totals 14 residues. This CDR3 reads CASSQDLANEKLFF. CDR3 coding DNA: TGTGCCAGCAGCCAAGATCTGGCAAATGAAAAACTGTTTTTT. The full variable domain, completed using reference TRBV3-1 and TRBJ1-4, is DTAVSQTPKYLVTQMGNDKSIKCEQNLGHDTMYWYKQDSKKFLKIMFSYNNKELIINETVPNRFSPKSPDKAHLNLHINSLELGDSAVYFCASSQDLANEKLFFGSGTQLSVL.

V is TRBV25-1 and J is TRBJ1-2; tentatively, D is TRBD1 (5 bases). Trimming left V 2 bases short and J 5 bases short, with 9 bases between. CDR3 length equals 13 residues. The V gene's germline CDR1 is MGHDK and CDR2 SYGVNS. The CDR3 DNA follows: TGTGCCAGCAGTGAACCAGGGAGGTATGGCTACACCTTC. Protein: CASSEPGRYGYTF.

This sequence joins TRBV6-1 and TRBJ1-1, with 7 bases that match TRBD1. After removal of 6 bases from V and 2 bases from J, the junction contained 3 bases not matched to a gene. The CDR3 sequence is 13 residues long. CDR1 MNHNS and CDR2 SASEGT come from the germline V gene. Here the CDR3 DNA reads TGTGCCAGCAGGGGACAGCCAAACACTGAAGCTTTCTTT. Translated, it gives CASRGQPNTEAFF.

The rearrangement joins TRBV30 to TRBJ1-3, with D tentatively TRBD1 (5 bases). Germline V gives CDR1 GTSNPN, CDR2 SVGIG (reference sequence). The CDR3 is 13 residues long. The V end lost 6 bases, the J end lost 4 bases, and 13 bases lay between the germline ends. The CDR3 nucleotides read TGTGCCTGTCCCAGGGCAGAAGGAAACACCATATATTTT. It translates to CACPRAEGNTIYF. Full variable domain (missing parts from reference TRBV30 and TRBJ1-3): SQTIHQWPATLVQPVGSPLSLECTVEGTSNPNLYWYRQAAGRGLQLLFYSVGIGQISSEVPQNLSASRPQDRQFILSSKKLLLSDSGFYLCACPRAEGNTIYFGEGSWLTVV.